One TCR beta chain is described in this entry. Its antigen is unknown. These data originate in a study of OX40 agonist ivuxolimab in advanced cancers. Across the study: Those treated in dose escalation had hepatocellular carcinoma, melanoma, renal cell cancer or head and neck cancer. Study-level findings and limits: Expanded clones tended on average to be more numerous among CD8+ T cells than CD4+.

Sequencing used immunoSEQ multiplex PCR; TCRdb keeps in-frame clones, though not all of them. The sample has about 69,000 clones; 84% are singletons. The timepoints at which blood was sampled were baseline, cycle 4 day 1, and cycle 7 day 1. Germline CDR1 reads MNHEY; CDR2 reads SVGAGI. V was clipped by 5 bases and J by 4 bases; unmatched bases: 10. There are 15 residues in the CDR3. The chain combines TRBV6-5 with TRBJ1-2; 7 bases line up with TRBD1. Specimen: CD4+ or CD8+ T cells sorted from blood, collected in a trial of the OX40 agonist ivuxolimab. The receptor's source is an adult with an advanced solid tumor such as melanoma, head and neck, liver or kidney cancer. CDR3 DNA sequence: TGTGCCAGCAGTAGGGGGACAGCCTTCTCCTATGGCTACACCTTC. Encoded protein: CASSRGTAFSYGYTF.